This TCR beta chain is drawn from a study of T cells in Graves' hyperthyroidism and ophthalmopathy. This CDR3 has 14 amino acids. CDR1 DFQATT and CDR2 SNEGSKA come from the germline V gene (reference sequence). Overall study findings and caveats: The model forecast ophthalmopathy, anticipating it by a median roughly 6.3 months before onset.

Patients between 18 and 65 years old had hyperthyroidism, newly diagnosed and lasting under 2 months. Together with thyroid ultrasound, orbital computed tomography, serum thyroxine and TRAb, clinical symptoms were used for diagnoses. Fresh peripheral blood, under 13 ml, yielded the PBMCs. RNA transcripts served as the template for amplifying TCR beta CDR3 regions. TCR CDR3 regions were first amplified by RT-PCR with HTBI primers. One entry per CDR3 protein, called by TCRdb with MiXCR from the multiplex PCR reads. The sample lists 500,000 to 650,000 distinct CDR3 sequences, 14% occurring once. In its sample, this clonotype was seen many times. Its antigen is as yet unknown.

The chain combines TRBV20-1 with TRBJ2-5; a weak D match, TRBD2 (6 bases). The source of this sequence is a woman between 35 and 50 years old with Graves' hyperthyroidism. Sequenced material: blood. CDR3 in amino acids: CIPLQEGALKTQYF. DNA of the CDR3: TGCATTCCGCTACAGGAGGGTGCTCTGAAGACCCAGTACTTC.